Listed below are T cell receptor beta chains from one sample, sequenced in a study of cytomegalovirus exposure and HLA in healthy donors. The assay was immunoSEQ multiplex PCR, and TCRdb's table has in-frame clones only and misses some. The sample gives 150,000 to 200,000 clones, approximately 85% of which show up once; around a tenth is in the top ten. Sequencing input: PBMCs. These receptors came from a man younger than 30 in good health and CMV-seropositive. The CDR3 runs from the conserved cysteine through the conserved F or W. A D gene is named only where the DNA matches it firmly. Some rows have no size entry. The others give once, few or many, or a class for an expanded clone.

size	V	J	D	CDR3	DNA
-	TRBV29-1	TRBJ2-5	TRBD1	CSVEKPTGGVTEQYF	TGCAGCGTTGAAAAACCCACAGGGGGAGTCACTGAGCAGTACTTC
-	TRBV7-2	TRBJ2-7	TRBD2	CASSVSGGATYEQYF	TGTGCCAGCAGCGTAAGCGGGGGGGCAACCTACGAGCAGTACTTC
once	TRBV6-1	TRBJ1-3	-	CASSEREDGNTIYF	TGTGCCAGCAGTGAACGGGAAGACGGAAACACCATATATTTT
once	TRBV6-1	TRBJ1-5	TRBD1	CASRGQQDQPQHF	TGTGCCAGCAGGGGACAGCAGGATCAGCCCCAGCATTTT
-	TRBV18	TRBJ2-1	TRBD2	CASSPFMASGGDEQFF	TGTGCCAGCTCACCCTTTATGGCTAGCGGGGGCGATGAGCAGTTCTTC
-	TRBV29-1	TRBJ1-1	-	CSYYHRTSNTEAFF	TGCTCCTATTACCACAGGACCTCGAACACTGAAGCTTTCTTT
-	TRBV30	TRBJ2-3	-	CAWSRSGSYTQYF	TGTGCCTGGTCCCGATCCGGGAGTTATACGCAGTATTTT
once	TRBV12-5	TRBJ2-1	TRBD2	CASGLATLGLAGTSSYNEQFF	TGTGCTAGTGGTTTGGCCACCCTGGGACTAGCGGGGACCAGCTCCTACAATGAGCAGTTCTTC
once	TRBV7-8	TRBJ2-1	TRBD2	CASRTSGGARGDEQFF	TGTGCCAGCAGGACTAGCGGGGGGGCTCGAGGCGATGAGCAGTTCTTC
-	TRBV11-2	TRBJ2-7	TRBD1	CASSSTGPYEQYF	TGTGCCAGCAGCTCGACAGGGCCCTACGAGCAGTACTTC
-	TRBV29-1	TRBJ1-1	-	CSERLNTEAFF	TGCAGCGAACGGTTGAACACTGAAGCTTTCTTT
-	TRBV19	TRBJ2-3	-	CASNSRSTDTQYF	TGTGCCAGTAACTCCCGTTCCACAGATACGCAGTATTTT
once	TRBV5-1	TRBJ2-6	TRBD2	CASSIGTSGKAGANVLTF	TGCGCCAGCAGCATAGGGACTAGCGGGAAGGCTGGGGCCAACGTCCTGACTTTC
-	TRBV4-1	TRBJ1-1	-	CASSQDWAGVNTEAFF	TGCGCCAGCAGCCAAGATTGGGCAGGGGTGAACACTGAAGCTTTCTTT
-	TRBV5-1	TRBJ1-6	-	CASSLRFSGIVNSPLHF	TGCGCCAGCAGCTTGCGTTTTTCGGGGATCGTAAATTCACCCCTCCACTTT
once	TRBV5-1	TRBJ1-2	TRBD1	CASSLGGTGNYGYTF	TGCGCCAGCAGCCTTGGGGGGACAGGGAACTATGGCTACACCTTC
-	TRBV18	TRBJ2-7	TRBD2	CASSTLAGVYEQYF	TGTGCCAGCTCAACTCTAGCGGGCGTCTACGAGCAGTACTTC
-	TRBV6-5	TRBJ2-5	-	CASSPPTRETQYF	TGTGCCAGCAGCCCCCCCACGAGGGAGACCCAGTACTTC
-	TRBV6-1	TRBJ2-3	TRBD2	CASSEGALAGGPYTQYF	TGTGCCAGCAGTGAAGGTGCCCTAGCGGGGGGGCCGTATACGCAGTATTTT
-	TRBV10-1	TRBJ2-3	TRBD2	CASSGTSGGLMTPDTQYF	TGCGCCAGTTCCGGGACTAGCGGGGGTCTAATGACGCCAGATACGCAGTATTTT
-	TRBV19	TRBJ2-5	-	CASSTFQETQYF	TGTGCCAGTAGTACGTTCCAAGAGACCCAGTACTTC
-	TRBV7-8	TRBJ2-7	-	CASSSRANEANEQYF	TGTGCCAGCAGCTCACGTGCAAACGAAGCTAACGAGCAGTACTTC
-	TRBV6-1	TRBJ2-7	TRBD2	CASSEDGLVVEQYF	TGTGCCAGCAGTGAAGACGGACTAGTCGTCGAGCAGTACTTC
-	TRBV19	TRBJ1-1	-	CASLKGQMGTEAFF	TGTGCCAGCCTGAAGGGACAAATGGGCACTGAAGCTTTCTTT
-	TRBV27	TRBJ2-1	-	CASSRQVEGDEQFF	TGTGCCAGCAGCCGACAGGTAGAAGGGGATGAGCAGTTCTTC
-	TRBV19	TRBJ2-1	TRBD2	CASSAGEGNEQFF	TGTGCCAGTAGTGCGGGGGAGGGGAATGAGCAGTTCTTC
-	TRBV4-1	TRBJ1-2	TRBD1	CASSKWTGEGYTF	TGCGCCAGCAGCAAGTGGACAGGGGAAGGCTACACCTTC
-	TRBV7-8	TRBJ2-5	-	CASSLAGGLQETQYF	TGTGCCAGCAGCTTAGCGGGGGGACTCCAAGAGACCCAGTACTTC
-	TRBV25-1	TRBJ2-5	-	CASSGWTASYGETQYF	TGTGCCAGCAGTGGATGGACAGCTTCGTACGGAGAGACCCAGTACTTC
-	TRBV7-2	TRBJ1-1	-	CASRQGPNTEAFF	TGTGCCAGCAGACAGGGTCCTAACACTGAAGCTTTCTTT